In its sample, the clone carrying this T cell receptor beta chain was seen many times. The V end lost 0 bases, the J end lost 4 bases, and 12 bases lay between the germline ends. Germline V gene data show CDR1 as LGHNA and CDR2 as YSLEER. The CDR3 length is 16 residues. As for time point: patch test 1, 2 weeks after DPC sensitization. As for treatment: therapeutic diphenylcyclopropenone sensitization with weekly scalp DPC. Researchers sampled blood before each patch test went on. TCRdb processed the RACE reads anew with MiXCR; each CDR3 protein has one entry. This table holds approximately 70,000 distinct CDR3 sequences, around 10% found once. This entry belongs to a study of human T cells and chemical hapten exposure. On the study more broadly: DPC at 2% was the sensitizing agent, placed on 2 cm by 2 cm of upper inner arm skin.

Sequences were derived from whole blood, sampled in connection with sensitization to the hapten diphenylcyclopropenone (DPC). The chain employs TRBV4-3 and TRBJ1-4; D is uncertain. This TCR was sampled from a woman between 40 and 50 years old with alopecia areata. Some clones in this sample may be carry-over from other donors' samples. CDR3 DNA: TGCGCCAGCAGCCAAGATGGCTACGTTCTTAATGAAAAACTGTTTTTT. Translated: CASSQDGYVLNEKLFF.